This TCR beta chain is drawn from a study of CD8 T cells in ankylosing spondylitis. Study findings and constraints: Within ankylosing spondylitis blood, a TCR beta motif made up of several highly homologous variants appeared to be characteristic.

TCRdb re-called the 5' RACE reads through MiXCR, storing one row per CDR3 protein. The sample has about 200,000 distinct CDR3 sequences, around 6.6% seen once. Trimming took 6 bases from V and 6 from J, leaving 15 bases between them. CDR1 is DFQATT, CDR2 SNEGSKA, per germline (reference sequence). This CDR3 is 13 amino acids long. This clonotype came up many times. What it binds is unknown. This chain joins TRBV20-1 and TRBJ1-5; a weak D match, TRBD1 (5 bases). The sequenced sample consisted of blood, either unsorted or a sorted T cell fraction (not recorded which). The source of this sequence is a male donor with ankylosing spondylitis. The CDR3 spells CSAFGGTSQPQHF. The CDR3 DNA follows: TGCAGTGCATTCGGGGGGACGAGTCAGCCCCAGCATTTT.